This TCR beta chain was identified in a study of blood T cell repertoires in COVID-19. Germline CDR1 reads MNHEY; CDR2 reads SMNVEV (reference sequence). V dropped 6 bases and J dropped 3; count of bases not matched to a gene: 17. The CDR3 is made up of 18 amino acids. TCRdb keeps only in-frame clones here, not all; method: immunoSEQ multiplex PCR. Of about 100,000 clones listed, about 89% are singletons. The chain has TRBV27 and TRBJ2-5, with TRBD1 identical over 9 bases. Sequences were obtained from peripheral blood. The clonotype originates from a man aged 50 to 59 with active COVID-19. CDR3 loop: CASSPDTNRQGVKETQYF. The DNA of the CDR3 is TGTGCCAGCAGCCCCGACACAAACCGACAGGGGGTGAAAGAGACCCAGTACTTC.